This entry lists 2 T cell receptor beta chains sequenced from one sample in a study of blood T cell repertoires in COVID-19. Only in-frame clones appear in the TCRdb table, and some are missing; sequencing was by immunoSEQ multiplex PCR. The sample carries about 120,000 clones, roughly nine tenths recorded once. The source material was peripheral blood. The receptor source for this set is a man in his 70s with active or convalescent COVID-19.

The chain carries TRBV7-2 and TRBJ1-1; 9 nucleotides match TRBD1. Germline-derived CDR1 and CDR2 are SGHTA and FQGNSA. Trimming cost V 5 bases and J 10 bases; bases outside gene matches: 8. This CDR3 is 13 amino acids long. CDR3 bases: TGTGCCAGCAGCCCCGGACAGGGGTCGGGAGCTTTCTTT. Translated, it gives CASSPGQGSGAFF.

This chain uses TRBV5-1 with TRBJ2-5; weak D call: TRBD1 (5 bases). CDR1 and CDR2 (germline): SGHRS, YFSETQ. V lost 0 bases and J lost 2, with 17 bases in between. This CDR3 comprises 17 residues. In nucleotides, the CDR3 is TGCGCCAGCAGCTTGGCCGGTAGTACGCAGGGACAAGAGACCCAGTACTTC. The encoded protein is CASSLAGSTQGQETQYF.